A single sample gave rise to the 12 T cell receptor beta chains below, sequenced in a study of cytomegalovirus exposure and HLA in healthy donors. Data came from immunoSEQ multiplex PCR; TCRdb stores just in-frame clones and leaves some out. Among 140,000 or so clones listed, approximately 90% were seen once. Source material: PBMCs. The origin of the receptors is a man between 18 and 35 years old in good health and CMV-seronegative.

This clone was found once. The chain carries TRBV11-2 and TRBJ2-7; 8 bases map to TRBD1. Unmatched junction bases numbered 6, after V lost 7 bases and J lost 1 base. The CDR3 runs to 14 residues. Germline V gene data show CDR1 as SGHAT and CDR2 as FQNNGV. This chain's CDR3 is CASTEQGASYEQYF. As DNA, the CDR3 is TGTGCCAGCACCGAGCAGGGGGCATCCTACGAGCAGTACTTC.

Here the CDR3 DNA reads TGTGCCACTACCCTCTCGACAGCGCCTTACGAGCAGTACTTC. Translating gives CATTLSTAPYEQYF. The rearrangement joins TRBV2 to TRBJ2-7, with D maybe TRBD1 (5 bases). Germline V lookup: CDR1 SNHLY, CDR2 FYNNEI. Trimming pared 10 bases from V and 4 bases from J, leaving 20 bases between. The CDR3 has 14 residues.

The chain has TRBV4-1 and TRBJ2-3; D might be TRBD2 (5 bases). V dropped 0 bases and J dropped 1 base, with 23 bases sitting between them. Germline V gene lookup returns CDR1 MGHRA and CDR2 YSYEKL. This CDR3 spans 20 amino acids. The CDR3 reads CASSQDRLAVGPGGTDTQYF. In DNA, the CDR3 is TGCGCCAGCAGCCAAGATCGTCTAGCTGTGGGCCCCGGTGGCACAGATACGCAGTATTTT.

The gene calls are TRBV27 and TRBJ1-1; 9 nucleotides agree with TRBD1. The junction had 11 bases not matched to a gene; V was cut back by 8 bases and J by 4 bases. The CDR3 extends over 15 amino acids. Germline CDR1 and CDR2: MNHEY and SMNVEV (reference sequence). Here the CDR3 DNA reads TGTGCCAGCGGGAGAGGACAGGGGTGGGCCACTGAAGCTTTCTTT. Translating it yields CASGRGQGWATEAFF.

This rearrangement joins TRBV11-2 to TRBJ1-4; 7 bases match TRBD1. The germline CDR1 and CDR2 sequences are SGHAT and FQNNGV. The junction had 11 bases not matched to a gene; V was cut back by 6 bases and J by 4 bases. This CDR3 has 16 amino acids. The CDR3 sequence: CASRPHKGQLNEKLFF. Written as DNA, the CDR3 is TGTGCCAGCAGACCCCATAAGGGACAGCTTAATGAAAAACTGTTTTTT. The entire variable domain, with the rest obtained from reference TRBV11-2 and TRBJ1-4, is as follows: EAGVAQSPRYKIIEKRQSVAFWCNPISGHATLYWYQQILGQGPKLLIQFQNNGVVDDSQLPKDRFSAERLKGVDSTLKIQPAKLEDSAVYLCASRPHKGQLNEKLFFGSGTQLSVL.

This chain joins TRBV7-9 and TRBJ1-2, with 10 bases that match TRBD1. Germline V gives CDR1 SEHNR, CDR2 FQNEAQ (reference sequence). The CDR3 extends over 14 amino acids. V lost 4 bases, J lost 4 bases, and 3 bases stayed unmatched. This CDR3 reads CASSSRTGGYGYTF. For the CDR3, the DNA is TGTGCCAGCAGCTCCCGGACAGGGGGCTATGGCTACACCTTC.

V gene TRBV9 combines with J gene TRBJ1-3, with 8 bases identical to TRBD1. Losses at the gene ends were 0 bases for V and 2 bases for J; bases not matched to a gene: 13. CDR3 length: 19 residues. Germline CDR1 reads SGDLS; CDR2 reads YYNGEE. CDR3 nucleotides: TGTGCCAGCAGCGTAGAGTCGGCCTGGGCAGGGGGCCCTGGAAACACCATATATTTT. Protein sequence: CASSVESAWAGGPGNTIYF.

The chain employs TRBV6-6 and TRBJ2-7; TRBD2 matches at 8 bases. The CDR3 covers 14 residues. Per the germline V gene, CDR1 is MNHNY and CDR2 is SVGAGI (reference sequence). The V and J ends lost 6 bases and 4 bases, in that order; junction bases with no gene match: 8. The chain's CDR3 is CASSSGTRIYEQYF. For the CDR3, the DNA is TGTGCCAGCAGCTCCGGGACTAGAATATACGAGCAGTACTTC.

The genes are TRBV15 and TRBJ1-5, with D tentatively TRBD1 (6 bases). V lost 8 bases and J 0 bases, leaving 11 bases between the germline ends. This CDR3 spans 14 amino acids. Germline V CDR1 and CDR2: LNHNV, YYDKDF (reference sequence). As DNA, the CDR3 is TGTGCCACCTGGGGACAAGATAGCAATCAGCCCCAGCATTTT. This codes for CATWGQDSNQPQHF.

The chain has TRBV6-5 and TRBJ2-1; 7 bases align to TRBD1. The CDR3 has 15 residues. Germline V gene data show CDR1 as MNHEY and CDR2 as SVGAGI. The V and J ends lost 6 bases and 4 bases, in that order; junction bases with no gene match: 9. The CDR3 is CASSSTGARYNEQFF. The CDR3 DNA sequence: TGTGCCAGCAGCTCCACAGGGGCCCGATACAATGAGCAGTTCTTC.

The rearrangement links TRBV7-2 to TRBJ1-2; D perhaps matches TRBD1 (5 bases). V was trimmed by 1 base and J by 2 bases, leaving 8 bases between them. The CDR3 has 14 amino acids. Germline CDR1 reads SGHTA; CDR2 reads FQGNSA. The chain's CDR3 is CASSLGSGNYGYTF. For the CDR3, the DNA is TGTGCCAGCAGCTTAGGCTCAGGGAACTATGGCTACACCTTC.

This sequence joins TRBV5-4 and TRBJ1-6, with TRBD1 matching over 7 bases. There are 16 residues in the CDR3. CDR1 and CDR2 from the germline V gene are SGHNT and YYREEE (reference sequence). V lost 0 bases, J lost 8 bases, and 8 bases stayed unmatched. The CDR3 loop is CASSLGGGSGYSPLHF. The CDR3 nucleotides are TGTGCCAGCAGCTTGGGAGGGGGCTCGGGCTATTCACCCCTCCACTTT.